The 24 T cell receptor beta chains given below trace back to one sample, sequenced in a study of immune reconstitution after stem cell transplant in scleroderma. TCRdb recomputed calls from the RT-PCR reads with MiXCR, one row per CDR3 protein. The table shows under 2,500 distinct CDR3 sequences, with about 10% occurring only once. The specimen was obtained before or after autologous hematopoietic stem cell transplantation (not recorded which). The source of these receptors is a female donor with systemic sclerosis.

Within the sample, this clonotype is large. The CDR3 DNA sequence: TGTGCCAGCAGCTTATACCCGGGACAGGCTAATGAAAAACTGTTTTTT. Translated: CASSLYPGQANEKLFF. The chain combines TRBV7-2 with TRBJ1-4; 8 bases match TRBD1. J was trimmed by 3 bases and V by 2 bases; bases with no gene match: 5. The CDR3 has 16 amino acids. Germline assignment: CDR1 SGHTA and CDR2 FQGNSA.

The chain has TRBV5-6 and TRBJ2-7; D gene ambiguous. V lost 0 bases and J lost 2, with 15 bases in between. This CDR3 comprises 16 residues. CDR1 is SGHDT, CDR2 YYEEEE, per germline. CDR3 sequence reads: CASSLVRSVPPYEQYF. The CDR3 bases are TGTGCCAGCAGCTTGGTTAGAAGCGTCCCTCCCTACGAGCAGTACTTC.

This clonotype has just a few counts. The chain combines TRBV6-2 or TRBV6-3 with TRBJ2-7; no clear D. The CDR3 is 12 amino acids. V gave up 5 bases and J gave up 4 bases, with 9 bases separating them. Per germline, CDR1 MNHEY and CDR2 SVGEGT. The CDR3 loop is CASSLQDYEQYF. The CDR3 DNA is TGTGCCAGCAGTCTCCAGGATTACGAGCAGTACTTC.

By its share, this clonotype is medium-sized. This rearrangement joins TRBV13 to TRBJ1-2; perhaps TRBD1 as D (5 bases). With 5 bases removed from V and 4 bases from J, the gap between germline ends came to 14 bases. Germline V lookup: CDR1 PRHDT, CDR2 FYEKMQ (reference sequence). The CDR3 runs to 14 residues. CDR3 sequence (DNA): TGTGCCAGCAGCGAAGGGACGGGGAGCTATGGCTACACCTTC. This encodes CASSEGTGSYGYTF.

This clonotype has a handful of counts. The chain is built from TRBV5-1 and TRBJ1-3, with 7 bases matching TRBD1. V lost 4 bases, J lost 0 bases, and 10 bases stayed unmatched. The CDR3 loop spans 17 amino acids. In germline, CDR1 is SGHRS, CDR2 YFSETQ. The CDR3 sequence: CASSMYRDSPSGNTIYF. The CDR3 DNA sequence: TGCGCCAGCAGCATGTACCGGGACAGCCCCTCTGGAAACACCATATATTTT.

This clonotype rates as medium-sized. The V gene is TRBV9, the J gene TRBJ1-2; no reliable D call. This CDR3 has 12 residues. Germline values: CDR1 SGDLS, CDR2 YYNGEE. V dropped 0 bases and J dropped 7 bases, with 7 bases sitting between them. Written as DNA, the CDR3 is TGTGCCAGCAGCGTAGGGGCAGCTGGCTACACCTTC. It yields the protein CASSVGAAGYTF. Full variable domain (rest looked up from reference TRBV9 and TRBJ1-2): DSGVTQTPKHLITATGQRVTLRCSPRSGDLSVYWYQQSLDQGLQFLIQYYNGEERAKGNILERFSAQQFPDLHSELNLSSLELGDSALYFCASSVGAAGYTFGSGTRLTVV.

The chain employs TRBV29-1 and TRBJ2-2; D possibly corresponds to TRBD1 (7 bases). The germline V gene encodes CDR1 SQVTM and CDR2 ANQGSEA. Deletions cut 6 bases from V and 2 bases from J, with 16 bases between. CDR3 size: 15 residues. This CDR3 is CSVLGGTVNTGELFF. CDR3 coding DNA: TGCAGCGTCCTAGGGGGGACAGTAAACACCGGGGAGCTGTTTTTT.

In this sample, this clonotype turned up a few times. The chain employs TRBV10-3 and TRBJ2-1, with D perhaps TRBD1 (6 bases). The CDR3 consists of 13 residues. With 5 bases removed from V and 6 bases from J, the gap between germline ends came to 11 bases. In germline, CDR1 is ENHRY, CDR2 SYGVKD. The CDR3: CAISSSDSNEQFF. DNA of the CDR3: TGTGCCATCAGTTCTTCGGACAGCAATGAGCAGTTCTTC.

This rearrangement joins TRBV5-1 to TRBJ1-4, with TRBD1 as a possible D gene (6 bases). V was cut by 3 bases and J by 6 bases, with 9 bases left in between. In germline, CDR1 is SGHRS, CDR2 YFSETQ. This CDR3 is 13 amino acids long. The CDR3 region is CASSSWTDEKLFF. CDR3 bases: TGCGCCAGCAGCTCATGGACAGATGAAAAACTGTTTTTT.

This clonotype was counted a few times. The V and J genes are TRBV29-1 and TRBJ2-7; D remains ambiguous. The CDR3 loop spans 13 amino acids. V gave up 7 bases and J gave up 4 bases, with 17 bases separating them. Germline CDR1 SQVTM, CDR2 ANQGSEA. CDR3 nucleotide sequence: TGCAGCGCCGTTGGCCCCTCCCCGTACGAGCAGTACTTC. This translates into CSAVGPSPYEQYF.

In its sample, this clonotype is medium-sized. The chain carries TRBV20-1 and TRBJ2-4; perhaps TRBD2 as D (6 bases). Germline assignment: CDR1 DFQATT and CDR2 SNEGSKA (reference sequence). The CDR3 runs 14 residues. Between the trimmed V and J ends, which lost 3 bases and 1 base, there was a span of 10 bases. The CDR3: CSASRGLAKNIQYF. CDR3 DNA sequence: TGCAGTGCTAGCCGGGGGTTGGCCAAAAACATTCAGTACTTC.

By share, this clonotype ranks as large. The V call is TRBV5-5, the J call TRBJ1-2; maybe TRBD1 (5 bases). The CDR3 spans 13 residues. In germline, CDR1 is SGHKS, CDR2 YYEKEE (reference sequence). Between the trimmed V and J ends, which lost 0 bases and 2 bases, there was a span of 5 bases. The CDR3 DNA follows: TGTGCCAGCAGCTTGGCAGGGAACTATGGCTACACCTTC. Protein product: CASSLAGNYGYTF.

This clonotype is judged large. The rearrangement joins TRBV20-1 to TRBJ1-1, with 8 bases lining up with TRBD1. CDR3 size: 12 residues. CDR1 and CDR2 (germline): DFQATT, SNEGSKA (reference sequence). Here the CDR3 DNA reads TGCAGCGTGGGACCAGGGGGCGCTGAAGCTTTCTTT. It is translated as CSVGPGGAEAFF.

The chain recombines TRBV2 with TRBJ1-5; D possibly corresponds to TRBD1 (6 bases). The V and J ends lost 3 bases and 6 bases respectively, with 15 bases between them. CDR1 SNHLY and CDR2 FYNNEI come from the germline V gene. The CDR3 is 15 residues long. The CDR3 sequence: CASSDFGGPGQPQHF. CDR3 DNA: TGTGCCAGCAGTGATTTCGGGGGGCCGGGTCAGCCCCAGCATTTT.

The chain has TRBV5-6 and TRBJ2-7, with unresolved D. The CDR3 totals 13 residues. Trimming removed 1 base at V and 3 bases at J, with 8 bases between. Per the germline V gene, CDR1 is SGHDT and CDR2 is YYEEEE. The CDR3 nucleotides read TGTGCCAGCAGCTTGTTCACCGGCTACGAGCAGTACTTC. Translation gives CASSLFTGYEQYF.

By share, this clonotype counts as medium-sized. V gene TRBV20-1 combines with J gene TRBJ2-3; D is ambiguous. Trimming stripped 5 bases from V and 1 base from J, with 10 bases between. In germline, CDR1 is DFQATT, CDR2 SNEGSKA (reference sequence). This CDR3 is built from 13 residues. The CDR3 sequence: CSAWTHRTDTQYF. CDR3 DNA: TGCAGTGCTTGGACCCATCGCACAGATACGCAGTATTTT.

This clonotype was seen more than once but under ten times. The rearrangement links TRBV20-1 to TRBJ2-5; D ambiguous. Germline lookup yields CDR1 DFQATT and CDR2 SNEGSKA (reference sequence). V was cut by 4 bases and J by 1 base, with 4 bases left in between. CDR3 length equals 11 residues. This CDR3 reads CSANLQETQYF. The CDR3 nucleotides read TGCAGTGCTAATCTCCAAGAGACCCAGTACTTC.

The table lists this clonotype with a few counts. The J gene is TRBJ2-1, the V gene TRBV2, with 14 bases fitting TRBD2. V gave up 3 bases and J gave up 3 bases; unmatched junction bases: 7. This CDR3 comprises 18 residues. Germline V CDR1 and CDR2: SNHLY, FYNNEI. The CDR3 nucleotides are TGTGCCAGCAGTGACCGGACTAGCGGGGGGTTCGGCTACAATGAGCAGTTCTTC. Residues: CASSDRTSGGFGYNEQFF.

Within the sample, this clonotype is medium-sized. The chain joins TRBV6-5 to TRBJ2-7, with D perhaps being TRBD1 or TRBD2 (5 bases each). The CDR3 length is 14 residues. Germline V lookup: CDR1 MNHEY, CDR2 SVGAGI. Trimming pared 4 bases from V and 3 bases from J, leaving 13 bases between. The CDR3 loop is CASSFAGTDYEQYF. The DNA of the CDR3 is TGTGCCAGCAGTTTTGCCGGGACCGACTACGAGCAGTACTTC.

The chain has TRBV7-2 and TRBJ1-4; perhaps TRBD1 as D (5 bases). The CDR3 runs to 16 residues. CDR1 is SGHTA, CDR2 FQGNSA, per germline. V lost 5 bases and J 5 bases, leaving 18 bases between the germline ends. CDR3 nucleotides: TGTGCCAGCAGCCCCATTCGGGGGATATCGAATGAAAAACTGTTTTTT. Protein product: CASSPIRGISNEKLFF.

The V gene is TRBV10-3, the J gene TRBJ2-5; TRBD2 aligns across 7 bases. The CDR3 spans 14 residues. Germline V lookup: CDR1 ENHRY, CDR2 SYGVKD. V lost 4 bases, J lost 2 bases, and 4 bases stayed unmatched. DNA of the CDR3: TGTGCCATCAGTGTTGGGGGGGAGCAAGAGACCCAGTACTTC. This gives the protein CAISVGGEQETQYF.

This clonotype was detected a few times. The gene calls are TRBV20-1 and TRBJ2-1, with 10 bases that match TRBD1. Trimming at V came to 6 bases and at J to 4 bases, leaving 9 bases not matched to a gene. CDR1 is DFQATT and CDR2 is SNEGSKA in the germline V gene (reference sequence). CDR3 length equals 15 residues. The CDR3 is CSATGGDRGYNEQFF. The CDR3 nucleotides are TGCAGTGCGACGGGGGGGGACAGGGGTTACAATGAGCAGTTCTTC.

The chain recombines TRBV11-2 with TRBJ2-1; possibly TRBD2 for D (5 bases). Germline assignment: CDR1 SGHAT and CDR2 FQNNGV. The CDR3 is made up of 14 amino acids. V was clipped by 1 base and J by 3 bases, with 7 bases between them. The CDR3 is CASSLVRDYNEQFF. The CDR3 DNA is TGTGCCAGCAGCTTAGTACGGGACTACAATGAGCAGTTCTTC.

This clonotype is judged medium-sized (0.01 to 0.1%). This sequence joins TRBV5-1 and TRBJ1-5; no firm D call. V lost 0 bases, J lost 3 bases, and 7 bases lay in between. Per germline, CDR1 SGHRS and CDR2 YFSETQ. The CDR3 covers 14 residues. CDR3 bases: TGCGCCAGCAGCTTGGGGACGCCCAATCAGCCCCAGCATTTT. Translated, it gives CASSLGTPNQPQHF.